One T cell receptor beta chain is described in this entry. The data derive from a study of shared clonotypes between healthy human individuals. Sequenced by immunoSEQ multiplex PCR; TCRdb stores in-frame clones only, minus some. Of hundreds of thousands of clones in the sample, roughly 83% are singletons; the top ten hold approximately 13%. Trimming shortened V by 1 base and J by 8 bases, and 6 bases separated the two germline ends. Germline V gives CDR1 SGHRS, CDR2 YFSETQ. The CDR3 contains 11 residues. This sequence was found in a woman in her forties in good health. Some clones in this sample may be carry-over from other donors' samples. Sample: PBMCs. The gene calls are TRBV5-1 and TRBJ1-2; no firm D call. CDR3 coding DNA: TGCGCCAGCAGCTTGTCTGGGGGCTACACCTTC. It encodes CASSLSGGYTF.